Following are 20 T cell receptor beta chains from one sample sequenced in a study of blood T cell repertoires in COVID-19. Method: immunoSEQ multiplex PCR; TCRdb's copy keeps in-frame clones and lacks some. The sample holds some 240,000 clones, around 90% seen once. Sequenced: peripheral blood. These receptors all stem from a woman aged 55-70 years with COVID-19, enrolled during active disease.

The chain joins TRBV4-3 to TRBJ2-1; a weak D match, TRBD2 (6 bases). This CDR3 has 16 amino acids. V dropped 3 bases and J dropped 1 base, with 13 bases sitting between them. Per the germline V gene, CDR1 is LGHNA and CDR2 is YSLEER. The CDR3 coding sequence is TGCGCCAGCAGCCAGGACTCTAGCGTATCCTACAATGAGCAGTTCTTC. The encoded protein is CASSQDSSVSYNEQFF.

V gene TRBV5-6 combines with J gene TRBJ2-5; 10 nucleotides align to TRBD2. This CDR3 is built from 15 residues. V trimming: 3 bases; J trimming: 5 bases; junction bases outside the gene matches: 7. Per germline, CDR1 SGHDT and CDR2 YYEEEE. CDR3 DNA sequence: TGTGCCAGCAGCTCCACTAGCGGGGTCTGGGAGACCCAGTACTTC. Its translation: CASSSTSGVWETQYF.

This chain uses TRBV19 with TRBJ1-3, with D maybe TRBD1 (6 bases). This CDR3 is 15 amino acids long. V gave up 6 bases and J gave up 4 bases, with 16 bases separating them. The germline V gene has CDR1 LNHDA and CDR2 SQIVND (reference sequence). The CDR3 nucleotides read TGTGCCAGTAGAAATAGGGGGAGTTCGGGAAACACCATATATTTT. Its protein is CASRNRGSSGNTIYF.

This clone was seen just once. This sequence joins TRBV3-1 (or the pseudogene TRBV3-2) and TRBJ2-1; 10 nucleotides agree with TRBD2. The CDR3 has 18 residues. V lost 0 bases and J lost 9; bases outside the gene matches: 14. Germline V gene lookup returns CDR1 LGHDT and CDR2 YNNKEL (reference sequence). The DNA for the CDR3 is TGTGCCAGCAGCCAAGATTTCGGGCCGGGACTAGCGTATGGTGAGCAGTTCTTC. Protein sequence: CASSQDFGPGLAYGEQFF.

The CDR3 DNA sequence: TGTGCCAGCAGCCAACAGGGTGTAAACTATGGCTACACCTTC. Translation gives CASSQQGVNYGYTF. This chain links TRBV5-4 with TRBJ1-2, with TRBD1 as a possible D gene (6 bases). Trimming pared 4 bases from V and 2 bases from J, leaving 12 bases between. The CDR3 contains 14 residues. Germline V gene sequence: CDR1 SGHNT, CDR2 YYREEE (reference sequence).

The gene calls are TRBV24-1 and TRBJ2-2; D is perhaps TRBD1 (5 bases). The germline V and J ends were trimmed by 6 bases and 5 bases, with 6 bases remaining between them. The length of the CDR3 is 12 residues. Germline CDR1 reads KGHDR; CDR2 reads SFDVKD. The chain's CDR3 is CATSQGTGELFF. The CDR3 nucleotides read TGTGCCACCAGTCAGGGAACCGGGGAGCTGTTTTTT.

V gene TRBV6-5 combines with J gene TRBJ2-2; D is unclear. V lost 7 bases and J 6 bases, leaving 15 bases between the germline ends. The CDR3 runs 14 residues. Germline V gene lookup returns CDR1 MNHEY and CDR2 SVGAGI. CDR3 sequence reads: CASNPGGLAGELFF. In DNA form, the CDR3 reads TGTGCCAGCAATCCGGGTGGGTTAGCCGGGGAGCTGTTTTTT.

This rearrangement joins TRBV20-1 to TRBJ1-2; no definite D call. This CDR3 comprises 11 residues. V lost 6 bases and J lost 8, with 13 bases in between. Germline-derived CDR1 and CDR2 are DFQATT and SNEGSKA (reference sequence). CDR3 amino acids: CSAFLAQGYTF. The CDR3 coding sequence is TGCAGTGCCTTCCTGGCCCAGGGCTACACCTTC.

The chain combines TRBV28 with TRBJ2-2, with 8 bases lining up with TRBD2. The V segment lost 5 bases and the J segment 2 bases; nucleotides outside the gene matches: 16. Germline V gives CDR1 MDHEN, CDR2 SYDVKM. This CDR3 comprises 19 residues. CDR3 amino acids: CASSPPPAGALTNTGELFF. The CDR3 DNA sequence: TGTGCCAGCAGTCCCCCTCCAGCGGGGGCCCTAACCAACACCGGGGAGCTGTTTTTT.

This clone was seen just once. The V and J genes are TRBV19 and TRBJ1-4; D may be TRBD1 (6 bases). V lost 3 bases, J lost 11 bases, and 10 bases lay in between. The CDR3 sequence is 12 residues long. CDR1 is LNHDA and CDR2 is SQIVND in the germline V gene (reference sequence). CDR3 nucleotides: TGTGCCAGTAGTATCCGGGACATGAAACTGTTTTTT. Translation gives CASSIRDMKLFF. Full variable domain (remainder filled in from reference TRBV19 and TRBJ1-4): DGGITQSPKYLFRKEGQNVTLSCEQNLNHDAMYWYRQDPGQGLRLIYYSQIVNDFQKGDIAEGYSVSREKKESFPLTVTSAQKNPTAFYLCASSIRDMKLFFGSGTQLSVL.

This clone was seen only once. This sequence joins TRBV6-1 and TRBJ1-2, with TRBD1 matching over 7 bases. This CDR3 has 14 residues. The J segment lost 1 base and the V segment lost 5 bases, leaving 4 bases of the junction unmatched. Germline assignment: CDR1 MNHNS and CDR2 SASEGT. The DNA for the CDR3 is TGTGCCAGCAGTAACCGACAGGGTAACTATGGCTACACCTTC. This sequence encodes CASSNRQGNYGYTF.

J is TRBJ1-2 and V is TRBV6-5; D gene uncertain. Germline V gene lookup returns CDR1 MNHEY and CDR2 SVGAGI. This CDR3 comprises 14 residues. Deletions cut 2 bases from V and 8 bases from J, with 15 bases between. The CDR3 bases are TGTGCCAGCAGTTACGCCACCGCGAAGGAGGGCTACACCTTC. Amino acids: CASSYATAKEGYTF.

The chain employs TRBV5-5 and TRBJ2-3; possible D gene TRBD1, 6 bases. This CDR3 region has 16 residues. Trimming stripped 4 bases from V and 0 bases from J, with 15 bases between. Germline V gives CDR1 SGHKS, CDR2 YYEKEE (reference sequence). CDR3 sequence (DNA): TGTGCCAGCAGCCCCTCCTCGACAGGCAGCACAGATACGCAGTATTTT. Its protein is CASSPSSTGSTDTQYF.

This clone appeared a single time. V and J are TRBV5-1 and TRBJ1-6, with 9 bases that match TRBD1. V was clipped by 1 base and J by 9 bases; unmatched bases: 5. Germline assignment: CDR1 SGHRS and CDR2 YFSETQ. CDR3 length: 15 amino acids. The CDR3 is CASSLSQGASSPLHF. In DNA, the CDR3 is TGCGCCAGCAGCTTGTCACAGGGGGCTTCTTCACCCCTCCACTTT.

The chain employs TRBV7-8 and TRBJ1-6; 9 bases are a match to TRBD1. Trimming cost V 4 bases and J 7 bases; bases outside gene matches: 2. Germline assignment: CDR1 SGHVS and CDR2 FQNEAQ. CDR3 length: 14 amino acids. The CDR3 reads CASSYDRGNSPLHF. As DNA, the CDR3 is TGTGCCAGCAGCTACGACAGGGGGAATTCACCCCTCCACTTT.

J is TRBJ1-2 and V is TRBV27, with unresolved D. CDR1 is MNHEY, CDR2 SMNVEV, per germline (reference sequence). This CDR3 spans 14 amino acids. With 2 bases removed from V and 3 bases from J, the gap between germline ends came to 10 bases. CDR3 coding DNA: TGTGCCAGCAGTTTAAACGGTCGGGACTATGGCTACACCTTC. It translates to CASSLNGRDYGYTF.

CDR3 region: CASSLGRGQETQYF. The CDR3 nucleotides read TGTGCCAGCAGCTTAGGCAGGGGCCAAGAGACCCAGTACTTC. The V call is TRBV11-3, the J call TRBJ2-5; D might be TRBD1 (6 bases). V dropped 1 base and J dropped 1 base, with 7 bases sitting between them. The CDR3 length is 14 residues. Per the germline V gene, CDR1 is SGHNT and CDR2 is YENEEA.

CDR3 sequence: CASSGTGTQYF. CDR3 coding DNA: TGTGCCAGTAGTGGTACAGGGACCCAGTACTTC. The rearrangement uses TRBV19 and TRBJ2-5, with D perhaps matching TRBD1 (5 bases). The CDR3 has 11 amino acids. In germline, CDR1 is LNHDA, CDR2 SQIVND (reference sequence). The V end lost 5 bases, the J end lost 7 bases, and 8 bases lay between the germline ends. The full variable domain, its missing parts supplied by reference TRBV19 and TRBJ2-5, is DGGITQSPKYLFRKEGQNVTLSCEQNLNHDAMYWYRQDPGQGLRLIYYSQIVNDFQKGDIAEGYSVSREKKESFPLTVTSAQKNPTAFYLCASSGTGTQYFGPGTRLLVL.

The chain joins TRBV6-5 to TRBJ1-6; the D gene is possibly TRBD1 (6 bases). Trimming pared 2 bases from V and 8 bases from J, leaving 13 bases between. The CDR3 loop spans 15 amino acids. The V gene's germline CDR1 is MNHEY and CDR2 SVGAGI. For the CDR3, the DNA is TGTGCCAGCAGTTACACAGGGCCCCTCGATTCACCCCTCCACTTT. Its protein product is CASSYTGPLDSPLHF.

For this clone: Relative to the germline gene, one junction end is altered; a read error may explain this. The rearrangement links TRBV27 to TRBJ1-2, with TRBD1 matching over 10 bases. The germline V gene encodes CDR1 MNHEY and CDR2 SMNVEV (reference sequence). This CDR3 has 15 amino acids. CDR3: CASTKTGGANNGYTF. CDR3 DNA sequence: TGTGCCAGCACCAAGACAGGGGGCGCTAACAATGGCTACACCTTC.